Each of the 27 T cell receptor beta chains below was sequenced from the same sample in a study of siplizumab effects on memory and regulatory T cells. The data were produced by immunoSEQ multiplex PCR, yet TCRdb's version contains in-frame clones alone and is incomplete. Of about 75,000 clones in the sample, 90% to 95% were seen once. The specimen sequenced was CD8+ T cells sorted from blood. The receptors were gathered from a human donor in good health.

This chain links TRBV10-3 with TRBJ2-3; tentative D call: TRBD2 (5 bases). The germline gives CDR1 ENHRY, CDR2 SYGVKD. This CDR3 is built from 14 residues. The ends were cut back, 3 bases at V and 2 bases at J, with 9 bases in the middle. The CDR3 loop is CAISEASPTDTQYF. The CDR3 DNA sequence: TGTGCCATCAGTGAAGCTAGCCCCACAGATACGCAGTATTTT.

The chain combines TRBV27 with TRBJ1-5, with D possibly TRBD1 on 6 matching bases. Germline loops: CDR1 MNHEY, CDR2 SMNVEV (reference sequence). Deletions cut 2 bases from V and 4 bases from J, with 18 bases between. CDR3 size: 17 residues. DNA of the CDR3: TGTGCCAGCAGTTTAATCTGGGATGGTACAGGGAATCAGCCCCAGCATTTT. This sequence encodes CASSLIWDGTGNQPQHF.

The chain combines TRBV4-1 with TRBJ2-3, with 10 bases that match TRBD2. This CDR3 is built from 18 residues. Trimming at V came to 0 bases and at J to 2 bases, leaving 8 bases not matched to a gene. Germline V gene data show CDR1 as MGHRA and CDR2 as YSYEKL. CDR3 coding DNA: TGCGCCAGCAGCCAAGATCTTCTAGCGGGGGCCTACACAGATACGCAGTATTTT. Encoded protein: CASSQDLLAGAYTDTQYF.

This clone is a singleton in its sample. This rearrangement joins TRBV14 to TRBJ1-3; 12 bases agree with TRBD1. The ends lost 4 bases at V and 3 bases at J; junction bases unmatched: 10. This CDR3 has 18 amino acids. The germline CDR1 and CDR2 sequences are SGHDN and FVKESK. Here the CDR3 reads CASSLRPGQGAGGNTIYF. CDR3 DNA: TGTGCCAGCAGCCTTCGGCCGGGACAGGGGGCTGGTGGAAACACCATATATTTT.

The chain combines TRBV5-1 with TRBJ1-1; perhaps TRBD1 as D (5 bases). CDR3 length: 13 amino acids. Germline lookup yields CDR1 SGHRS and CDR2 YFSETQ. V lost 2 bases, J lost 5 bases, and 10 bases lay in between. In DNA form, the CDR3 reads TGCGCCAGCAGCTTTTGGGGGGGAACTGAAGCTTTCTTT. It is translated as CASSFWGGTEAFF.

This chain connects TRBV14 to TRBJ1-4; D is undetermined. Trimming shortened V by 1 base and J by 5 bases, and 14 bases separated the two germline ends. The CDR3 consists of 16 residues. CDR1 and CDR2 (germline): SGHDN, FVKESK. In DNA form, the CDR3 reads TGTGCCAGCAGCCAAGGCGAAGGGTATATCAATGAAAAACTGTTTTTT. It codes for CASSQGEGYINEKLFF.

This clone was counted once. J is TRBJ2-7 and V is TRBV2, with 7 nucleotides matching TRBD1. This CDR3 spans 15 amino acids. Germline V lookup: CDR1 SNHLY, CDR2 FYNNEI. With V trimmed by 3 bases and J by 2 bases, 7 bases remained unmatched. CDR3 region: CASSESRDSTYEQYF. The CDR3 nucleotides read TGTGCCAGCAGTGAGTCCCGGGACAGTACCTACGAGCAGTACTTC.

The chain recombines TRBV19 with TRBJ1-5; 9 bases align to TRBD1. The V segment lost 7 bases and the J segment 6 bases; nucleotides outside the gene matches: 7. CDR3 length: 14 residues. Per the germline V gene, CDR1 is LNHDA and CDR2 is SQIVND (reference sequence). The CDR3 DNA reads TGTGCCAGTATGGGACAGGGAGGGAGTCAGCCCCAGCATTTT. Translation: CASMGQGGSQPQHF.

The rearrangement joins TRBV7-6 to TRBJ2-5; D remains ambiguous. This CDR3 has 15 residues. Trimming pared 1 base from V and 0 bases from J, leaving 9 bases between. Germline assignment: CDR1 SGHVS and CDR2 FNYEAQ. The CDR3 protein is CASSLGVGYQETQYF. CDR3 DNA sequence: TGTGCCAGCAGCTTAGGAGTCGGGTACCAAGAGACCCAGTACTTC.

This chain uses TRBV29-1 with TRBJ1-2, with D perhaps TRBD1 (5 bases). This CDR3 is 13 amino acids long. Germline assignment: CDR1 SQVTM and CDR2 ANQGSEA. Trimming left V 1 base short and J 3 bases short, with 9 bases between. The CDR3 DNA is TGCAGCGTTGAAGGGGGCACATACTATGGCTACACCTTC. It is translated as CSVEGGTYYGYTF.

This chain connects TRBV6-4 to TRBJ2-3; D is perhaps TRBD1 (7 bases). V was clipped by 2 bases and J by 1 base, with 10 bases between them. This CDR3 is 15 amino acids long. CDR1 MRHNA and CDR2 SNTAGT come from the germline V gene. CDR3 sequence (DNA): TGTGCCAGCAGTGACGGCAGGGGGGGCACAGATACGCAGTATTTT. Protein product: CASSDGRGGTDTQYF.

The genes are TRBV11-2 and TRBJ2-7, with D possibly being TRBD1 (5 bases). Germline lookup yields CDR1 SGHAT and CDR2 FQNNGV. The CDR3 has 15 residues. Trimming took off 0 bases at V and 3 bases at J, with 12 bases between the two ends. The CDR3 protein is CASSLEFTTVYEQYF. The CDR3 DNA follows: TGTGCCAGCAGCTTAGAATTCACGACAGTCTACGAGCAGTACTTC.

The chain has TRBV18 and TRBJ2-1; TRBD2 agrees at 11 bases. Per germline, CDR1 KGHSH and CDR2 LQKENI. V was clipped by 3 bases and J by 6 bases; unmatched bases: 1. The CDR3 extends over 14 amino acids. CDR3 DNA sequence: TGTGCCAGCTCACCTAGCGGGGGGGCCAATGAGCAGTTCTTC. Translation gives CASSPSGGANEQFF.

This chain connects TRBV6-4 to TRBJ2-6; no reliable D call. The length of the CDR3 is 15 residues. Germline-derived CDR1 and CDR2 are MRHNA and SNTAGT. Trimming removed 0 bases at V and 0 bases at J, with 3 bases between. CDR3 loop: CASSDSGSGANVLTF. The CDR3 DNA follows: TGTGCCAGCAGTGACTCCGGCTCTGGGGCCAACGTCCTGACTTTC.

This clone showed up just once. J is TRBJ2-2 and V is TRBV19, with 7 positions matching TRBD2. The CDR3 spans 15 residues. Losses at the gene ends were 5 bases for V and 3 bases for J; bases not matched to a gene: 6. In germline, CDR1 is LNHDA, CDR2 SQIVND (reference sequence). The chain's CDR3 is CASSLTGGYTGELFF. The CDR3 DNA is TGTGCCAGTAGTCTGACGGGGGGATACACCGGGGAGCTGTTTTTT.

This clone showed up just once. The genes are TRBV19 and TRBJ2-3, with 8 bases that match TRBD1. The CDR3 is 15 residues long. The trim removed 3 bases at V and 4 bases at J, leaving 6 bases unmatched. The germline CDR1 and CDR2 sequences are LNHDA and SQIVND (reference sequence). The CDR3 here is CASSISGGDPDTQYF. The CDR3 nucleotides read TGTGCCAGTAGTATCTCAGGGGGCGATCCAGATACGCAGTATTTT.

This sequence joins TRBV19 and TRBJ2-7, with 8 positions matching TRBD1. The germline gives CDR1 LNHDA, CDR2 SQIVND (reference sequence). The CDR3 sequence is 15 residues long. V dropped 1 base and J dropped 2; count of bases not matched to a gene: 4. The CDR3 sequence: CASSIGQGAPYEQYF. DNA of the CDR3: TGTGCCAGTAGTATAGGTCAGGGGGCCCCCTACGAGCAGTACTTC.

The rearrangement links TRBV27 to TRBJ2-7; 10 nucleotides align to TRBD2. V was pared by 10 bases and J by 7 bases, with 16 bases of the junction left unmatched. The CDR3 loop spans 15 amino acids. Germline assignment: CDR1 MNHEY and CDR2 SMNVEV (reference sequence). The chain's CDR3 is CATLPRLAGEWEQYF. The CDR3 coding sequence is TGTGCCACCTTACCTCGTCTAGCGGGGGAGTGGGAGCAGTACTTC.

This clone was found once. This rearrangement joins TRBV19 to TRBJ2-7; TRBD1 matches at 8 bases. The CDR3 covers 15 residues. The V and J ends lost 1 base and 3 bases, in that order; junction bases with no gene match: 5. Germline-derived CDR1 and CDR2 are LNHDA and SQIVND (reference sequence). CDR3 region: CASSIAGGLNYEQYF. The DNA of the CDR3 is TGTGCCAGTAGTATAGCAGGGGGCCTTAACTACGAGCAGTACTTC. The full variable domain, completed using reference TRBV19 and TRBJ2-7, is DGGITQSPKYLFRKEGQNVTLSCEQNLNHDAMYWYRQDPGQGLRLIYYSQIVNDFQKGDIAEGYSVSREKKESFPLTVTSAQKNPTAFYLCASSIAGGLNYEQYFGPGTRLTVT.

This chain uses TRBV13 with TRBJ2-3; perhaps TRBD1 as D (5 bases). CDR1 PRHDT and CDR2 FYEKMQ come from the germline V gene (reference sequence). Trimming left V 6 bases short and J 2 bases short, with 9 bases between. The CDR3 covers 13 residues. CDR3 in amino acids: CASSQGSTDTQYF. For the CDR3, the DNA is TGTGCCAGCAGTCAGGGATCCACAGATACGCAGTATTTT.

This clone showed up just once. The CDR3 DNA reads as TGTGCCAGCAGCGTAGAAGACCTTGGGACCCAGTACTTC. It specifies CASSVEDLGTQYF. The rearrangement joins TRBV9 to TRBJ2-5, with D uncertain. Trimming took off 0 bases at V and 7 bases at J, with 10 bases between the two ends. The germline V gene has CDR1 SGDLS and CDR2 YYNGEE. The CDR3 has 13 residues.

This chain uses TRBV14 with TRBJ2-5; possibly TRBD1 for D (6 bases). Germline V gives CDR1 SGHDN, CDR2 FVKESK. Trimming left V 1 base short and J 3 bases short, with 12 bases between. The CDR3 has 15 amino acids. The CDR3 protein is CASSQVTGYEETQYF. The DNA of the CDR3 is TGTGCCAGCAGCCAAGTGACAGGTTATGAAGAGACCCAGTACTTC.

The CDR3 coding sequence is TGTGCCAGCAGCTTAGACGCCCGGGGTCTCTCCTACGAGCAGTACTTC. It codes for CASSLDARGLSYEQYF. The rearrangement links TRBV7-8 to TRBJ2-7; possibly TRBD2 for D (5 bases). V gave up 1 base and J gave up 0 bases, with 13 bases separating them. Germline V CDR1 and CDR2: SGHVS, FQNEAQ. The CDR3 covers 16 residues.

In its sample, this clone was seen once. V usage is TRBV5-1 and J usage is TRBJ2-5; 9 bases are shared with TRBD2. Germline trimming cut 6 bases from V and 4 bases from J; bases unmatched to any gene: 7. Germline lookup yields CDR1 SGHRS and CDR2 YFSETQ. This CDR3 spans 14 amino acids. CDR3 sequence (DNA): TGCGCCAGCAACGAGCGGGGGGCCCCAGAGACCCAGTACTTC. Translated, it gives CASNERGAPETQYF.

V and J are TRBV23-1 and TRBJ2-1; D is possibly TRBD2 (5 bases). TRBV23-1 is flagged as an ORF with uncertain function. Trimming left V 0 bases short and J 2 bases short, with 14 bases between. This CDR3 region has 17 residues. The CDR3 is CASSQSIRGEAYNEQFF. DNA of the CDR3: TGCGCCAGCAGTCAATCGATACGGGGAGAGGCCTACAATGAGCAGTTCTTC.

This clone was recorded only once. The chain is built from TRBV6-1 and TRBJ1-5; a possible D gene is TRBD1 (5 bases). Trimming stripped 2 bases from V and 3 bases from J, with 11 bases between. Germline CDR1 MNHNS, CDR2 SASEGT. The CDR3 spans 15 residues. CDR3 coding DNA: TGTGCCAGCAGTGAATTTGGGGGATCCAATCAGCCCCAGCATTTT. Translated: CASSEFGGSNQPQHF.

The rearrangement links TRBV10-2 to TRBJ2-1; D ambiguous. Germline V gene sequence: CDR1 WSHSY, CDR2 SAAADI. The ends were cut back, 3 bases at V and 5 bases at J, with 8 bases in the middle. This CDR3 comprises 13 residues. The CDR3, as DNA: TGCGCCAGCAGTGAAGCATTAAACAATGAGCAGTTCTTC. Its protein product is CASSEALNNEQFF.